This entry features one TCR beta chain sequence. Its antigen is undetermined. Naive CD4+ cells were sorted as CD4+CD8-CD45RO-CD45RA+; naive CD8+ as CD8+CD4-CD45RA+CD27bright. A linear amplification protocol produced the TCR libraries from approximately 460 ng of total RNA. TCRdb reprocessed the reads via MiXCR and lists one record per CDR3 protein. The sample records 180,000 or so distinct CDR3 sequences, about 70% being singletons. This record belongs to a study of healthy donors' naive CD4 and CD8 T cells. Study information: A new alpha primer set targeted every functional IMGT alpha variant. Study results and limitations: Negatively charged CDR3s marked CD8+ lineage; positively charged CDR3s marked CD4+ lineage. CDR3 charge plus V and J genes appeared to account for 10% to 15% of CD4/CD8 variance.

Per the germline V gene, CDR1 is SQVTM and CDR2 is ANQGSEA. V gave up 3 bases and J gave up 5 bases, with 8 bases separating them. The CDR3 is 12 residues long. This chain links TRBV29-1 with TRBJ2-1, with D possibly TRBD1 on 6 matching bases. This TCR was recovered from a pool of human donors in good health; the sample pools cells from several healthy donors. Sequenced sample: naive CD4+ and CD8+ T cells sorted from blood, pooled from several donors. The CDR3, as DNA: TGCAGCGTTGATAGGACAGACAATGAGCAGTTCTTC. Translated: CSVDRTDNEQFF.